Given below is one TCR beta chain in context. This clone's antigen is unknown. Base qualities were left out, and no much larger clone turns up one base away. TCRbeta CDR3 regions were amplified from genomic DNA using the immunoSEQ Assay, a bias-controlled multiplex PCR. The authors processed their data as follows. Nucleated cell counts per sample were estimated from amplification of reference gene primers within the assay. Sequence reads were collapsed and filtered to measure the absolute abundance of every unique TCRbeta CDR3 rearrangement. Productive Simpson clonality was computed per sample as the square root of Simpson's diversity index over productive rearrangements. The table comes from immuneACCESS by way of TCRdb, which keeps in-frame sequences with V and J called. Part of the clones is missing from these tables; in studies checked, under half for an unresolved V gene and the rest for unknown reasons. V, J and clone size reflect that table, while D and trimming were determined from the DNA. The sample data list around 190,000 clones, and 70% to 90% of these were observed just once. In total, the top ten clones hold approximately 2.1% of the sample.

The sample originates from a study of blood T cell repertoires in COVID-19 (TCRdb year 2020). Background on the whole study: Samples from collaborators originated in the United States, Italy and Spain and spanned both the acute and convalescent phases of COVID-19. Deeply sampled blood TCRbeta repertoires from subjects exposed to, actively infected with, or recovered from COVID-19 were included in the dataset. Samples were obtained from the ongoing ImmuneRACE study (first 160 participants) and from about 1,300 subjects provided by 6 global collaborators. The repertoires were released in a freely available public database intended as a resource for research on the immune response to SARS-CoV-2. Where available, HLA class I and class II types were taken from metadata supplied by the sample provider and were not determined by assay-based typing. The prospective study material was composed of cDNA or gDNA derived from T cells, B-cell-depleted T cells, or PBMCs. A de-identified subject ID, COVID-19 status, age in years and sex were almost always included in the sample metadata. General conclusions and limits of the study: The amount of clinical and demographic metadata varied by source and participant and was provided uncurated.

From V the trimming removes 6 bases and from J it removes 6 bases, while the gene matches leave 3 bases of the junction unaccounted for. The CDR3 covers 11 residues, taking in both the cysteine and the phenylalanine. Kept here is only the CDR3 DNA, which spans 33 bases and is read in frame from base 1. Sequences DFQATT (CDR1) and SNEGSKA (CDR2) are obtained from the germline V gene (reference sequence). Another Seattle source contributed samples from volunteer blood donors who had recovered from COVID-19. Whole blood was collected in K2EDTA tubes by collaborating institutions according to the institutions' own protocols. For TCRbeta analysis, collaborators shipped samples in one of three forms: frozen whole blood, isolated PBMCs, or DNA extracted from either of those sample types.

The chain employs TRBV20-1 and TRBJ2-7, with 9 middle bases fitting TRBD2. The specimen was peripheral blood. This clonotype was sampled from a man younger than 30 who had recovered from COVID-19. The nucleotide sequence reads TGCAGTGCCGGACTAGCGTCCGAGCAGTACTTC. Its translation is CSAGLASEQYF.